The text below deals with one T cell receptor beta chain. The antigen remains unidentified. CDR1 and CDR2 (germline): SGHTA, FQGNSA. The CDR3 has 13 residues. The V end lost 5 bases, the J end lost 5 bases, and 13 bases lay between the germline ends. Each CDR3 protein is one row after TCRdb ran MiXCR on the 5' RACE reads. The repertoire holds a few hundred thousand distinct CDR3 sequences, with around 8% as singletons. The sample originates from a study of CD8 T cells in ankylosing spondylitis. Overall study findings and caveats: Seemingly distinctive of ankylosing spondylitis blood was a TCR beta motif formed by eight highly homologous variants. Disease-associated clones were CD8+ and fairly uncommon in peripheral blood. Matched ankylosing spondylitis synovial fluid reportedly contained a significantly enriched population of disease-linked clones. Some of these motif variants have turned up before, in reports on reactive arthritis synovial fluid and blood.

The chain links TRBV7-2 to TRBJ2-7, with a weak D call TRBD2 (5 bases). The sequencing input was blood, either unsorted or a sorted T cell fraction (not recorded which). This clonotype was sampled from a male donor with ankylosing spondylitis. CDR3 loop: CASSTPSGHEQYF. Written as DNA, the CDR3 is TGTGCCAGCAGCACGCCGAGCGGCCACGAGCAGTACTTC.